This note documents a single T cell receptor (beta chain) sequence. The antigen is not known. These data come from a study of beta chain features in type 1 diabetes. The overall study: Cells sorted and examined across all samples totaled approximately 100 million.

Whole-study findings and limits: For cells with high TCR expression, cDNA sequencing could yield over-representation.

Expressed TCRB transcripts got sequenced, as all isolated RNA was reverse transcribed. The repertoire was sequenced with immunoSEQ multiplex PCR; TCRdb's copy has only in-frame clones and lacks some. The data show around 430,000 clones, with approximately 28% seen just once and about 0.06% held by the top ten. The V end was cut by 7 bases, the J end by 5 bases, with 24 bases between. Per the germline V gene, CDR1 is LNHDA and CDR2 is SQIVND (reference sequence). This CDR3 contains 17 residues. The specimen was naive CD4+ T cells from blood. The receptor was derived from a man aged 18 to 30 in good health. The rearrangement uses TRBV19 and TRBJ2-1; D may be TRBD1 (6 bases). This CDR3 reads CASTPWGQGPQNNEQFF. The CDR3 DNA follows: TGTGCCAGTACCCCCTGGGGCCAGGGGCCCCAGAACAATGAGCAGTTCTTC.